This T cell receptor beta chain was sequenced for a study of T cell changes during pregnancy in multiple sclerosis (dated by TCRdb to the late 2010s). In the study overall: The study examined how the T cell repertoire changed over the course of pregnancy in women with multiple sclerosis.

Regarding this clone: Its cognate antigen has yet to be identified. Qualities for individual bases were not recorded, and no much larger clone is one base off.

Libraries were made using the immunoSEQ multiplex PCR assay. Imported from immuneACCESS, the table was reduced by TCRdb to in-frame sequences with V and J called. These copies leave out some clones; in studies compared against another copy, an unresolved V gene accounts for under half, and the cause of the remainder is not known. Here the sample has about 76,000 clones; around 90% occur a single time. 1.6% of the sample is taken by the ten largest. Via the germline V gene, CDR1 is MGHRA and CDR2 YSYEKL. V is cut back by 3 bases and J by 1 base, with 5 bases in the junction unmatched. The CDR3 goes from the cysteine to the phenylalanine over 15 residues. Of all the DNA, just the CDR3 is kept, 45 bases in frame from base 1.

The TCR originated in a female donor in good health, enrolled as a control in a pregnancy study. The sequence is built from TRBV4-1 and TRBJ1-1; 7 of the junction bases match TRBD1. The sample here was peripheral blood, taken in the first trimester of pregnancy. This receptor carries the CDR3 CASSHPGQANTEAFF. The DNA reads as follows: TGCGCCAGCAGCCACCCAGGACAGGCGAACACTGAAGCTTTCTTT.